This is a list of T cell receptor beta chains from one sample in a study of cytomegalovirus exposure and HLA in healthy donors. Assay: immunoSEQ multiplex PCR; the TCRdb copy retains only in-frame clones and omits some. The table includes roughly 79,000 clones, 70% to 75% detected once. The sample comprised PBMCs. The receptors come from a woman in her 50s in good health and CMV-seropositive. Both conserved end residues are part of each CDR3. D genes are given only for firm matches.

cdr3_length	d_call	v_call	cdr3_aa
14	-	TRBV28	CASSAQVPIYEQYF
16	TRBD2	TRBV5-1	CASSLLLAGGRNEQFF
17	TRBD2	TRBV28	CASREGPSGSAGDEQYF
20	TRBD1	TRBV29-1	CSVDLDRPAGGVFGANVLTF
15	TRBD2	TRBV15	CATSGTSGSVDEQYF
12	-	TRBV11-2	CASSLVRGPQHF
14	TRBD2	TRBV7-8	CASSLGEGRYEQYF
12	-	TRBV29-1	CSVEQGYYGYTF
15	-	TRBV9	CASSVASDPSHEQFF
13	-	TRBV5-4	CASSLGLTYEQFF
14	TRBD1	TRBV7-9	CSSRTGTGSTEAFF